This T cell receptor (beta chain) was found in a study of cytomegalovirus exposure and HLA in healthy donors. Germline CDR1 reads GTSNPN; CDR2 reads SVGIG (reference sequence). This CDR3 is 13 amino acids long. Deletions cut 0 bases from V and 0 bases from J, with 5 bases between. With 60 Vbeta and 13 Jbeta primers, the PCR was carried out. Measured with immunoSEQ multiplex PCR; TCRdb has only the in-frame clones, and not every one. The profile covers tens of thousands of clones, with roughly 76% appearing a single time and 2.7% taken by the ten largest. Study-wide results and caveats: A later analysis found most CMV-associated TCR beta chains apparently HLA-restricted. It was reportedly the case that the classifier diagnosed cytomegalovirus status with high specificity and sensitivity. The study recorded 160 or so TCR beta chains that were cytomegalovirus-associated. Immune exposure information available was restricted to CMV serostatus.

In regard to this clone: The antigen remains unidentified.

The chain joins TRBV30 to TRBJ1-1; D call uncertain. Input material: PBMCs. This sequence was found in a woman aged 40 to 50 in good health and CMV-seropositive. In DNA, the CDR3 is TGTGCCTGGAGTGTACGGGTGAACACTGAAGCTTTCTTT. This gives the protein CAWSVRVNTEAFF. Drawing the rest from reference TRBV30 and TRBJ1-1, the complete variable domain is SQTIHQWPATLVQPVGSPLSLECTVEGTSNPNLYWYRQAAGRGLQLLFYSVGIGQISSEVPQNLSASRPQDRQFILSSKKLLLSDSGFYLCAWSVRVNTEAFFGQGTRLTVV.